The entry that follows covers one T cell receptor beta chain sequence. What it binds is not known. This record belongs to a study of T cell responses to AZD1222 COVID-19 vaccine. The CDR3 has 19 amino acids. The V end lost 3 bases, the J end lost 4 bases, and 25 bases lay between the germline ends. Germline CDR1 reads MNHNS; CDR2 reads SASEGT. Study outcomes and limitations: It was only after the peak T cell response that any repertoires were sampled.

Sequencing used immunoSEQ multiplex PCR; TCRdb keeps in-frame clones, though not all of them. The sample shows 130,000 to 150,000 clones, approximately 78% of them seen only once. This sample comprised peripheral blood, obtained on day 0 of MenACWY control vaccination. This receptor was identified in an adult in good health. V is TRBV6-1 and J is TRBJ2-1, with no clear D. The CDR3 sequence is CASSDGSRSNPPRYNEQFF. The CDR3 region has the DNA TGTGCCAGCAGTGATGGTAGCAGGTCCAATCCTCCCCGATACAATGAGCAGTTCTTC.